A selection of T cell receptor beta chains follows, all from one sample in a study of blood T cells in healthy people across ages. In TCRdb, the 5' RACE reads were re-called with MiXCR into one record per CDR3 protein. The sample shows roughly 570,000 distinct CDR3 sequences, roughly 29% of them seen only once. Source material: blood. The receptors shown here come from a woman between 65 and 79 years old in good health. Each CDR3 is given with its conserved first and last residue. A D gene is named only where the DNA matches it firmly. A row's size may be missing; if present it is once, few, many or a size class.

V gene: TRBV29-1; D gene: TRBD1; clone size: NA; J gene: TRBJ1-3; CDR3 protein: CSVAGTGGLENTIYF; CDR3 DNA: TGCAGCGTTGCAGGGACAGGGGGCCTGGAAAACACCATATATTTT
V gene: TRBV7-2; D gene: NA; clone size: few; J gene: TRBJ2-7; CDR3 protein: CASNFSPSHYEQYF; CDR3 DNA: TGTGCCAGCAACTTTAGCCCCAGCCACTACGAGCAGTACTTC
V gene: TRBV21-1; D gene: NA; clone size: NA; J gene: TRBJ1-5; CDR3 protein: CASPADRGQGYSNQPQHF; CDR3 DNA: TGTGCCAGCCCCGCGGACAGGGGGCAGGGATATAGCAATCAGCCCCAGCATTTT
V gene: TRBV12-3/TRBV12-4; D gene: TRBD1; clone size: NA; J gene: TRBJ1-1; CDR3 protein: CASSLTGRAEAFF; CDR3 DNA: TGTGCCAGCAGTTTGACAGGGAGGGCTGAAGCTTTCTTT
V gene: TRBV6-2/TRBV6-3; D gene: TRBD2; clone size: few; J gene: TRBJ2-1; CDR3 protein: CASNPRLAGDNEQFF; CDR3 DNA: TGTGCCAGCAACCCGAGACTAGCGGGGGACAATGAGCAGTTCTTC
V gene: TRBV29-1; D gene: NA; clone size: NA; J gene: TRBJ2-5; CDR3 protein: CSVEWGVGQETQYF; CDR3 DNA: TGCAGCGTTGAATGGGGCGTGGGGCAAGAGACCCAGTACTTC
V gene: TRBV7-2; D gene: TRBD2; clone size: few; J gene: TRBJ2-1; CDR3 protein: CASSYGTSTSYNEQFF; CDR3 DNA: TGTGCCAGCAGCTACGGGACTAGTACCTCCTACAATGAGCAGTTCTTC
V gene: TRBV9; D gene: TRBD2; clone size: few; J gene: TRBJ2-1; CDR3 protein: CASSVGGAGGLNEQFF; CDR3 DNA: TGTGCCAGCAGCGTAGGGGGAGCGGGGGGTCTGAATGAGCAGTTCTTC
V gene: TRBV7-3; D gene: NA; clone size: NA; J gene: TRBJ2-7; CDR3 protein: CASSLHTGTGPYEQYF; CDR3 DNA: TGTGCCAGCAGCCTCCATACTGGGACTGGCCCCTACGAGCAGTACTTC
V gene: TRBV3-1; D gene: NA; clone size: NA; J gene: TRBJ2-4; CDR3 protein: CASSQTGFLAKNIQYF; CDR3 DNA: TGTGCCAGCAGCCAAACAGGGTTCTTAGCCAAAAACATTCAGTACTTC
V gene: TRBV6-1; D gene: NA; clone size: NA; J gene: TRBJ2-5; CDR3 protein: CASSERGVARRYF; CDR3 DNA: TGTGCCAGCAGTGAAAGAGGAGTGGCCCGTCGGTACTTC
V gene: TRBV6-2/TRBV6-3; D gene: NA; clone size: few; J gene: TRBJ1-6; CDR3 protein: CASNFRSRDSPLHF; CDR3 DNA: TGTGCCAGCAACTTTCGGTCCCGAGATTCACCCCTCCACTTT
V gene: TRBV5-1; D gene: TRBD1; clone size: NA; J gene: TRBJ2-3; CDR3 protein: CASSLGTGGTDTQYF; CDR3 DNA: TGCGCCAGCAGCCTTGGGACAGGGGGCACAGATACGCAGTATTTT
V gene: TRBV3-1; D gene: TRBD1; clone size: few; J gene: TRBJ1-2; CDR3 protein: CASSPSDRNYGYTF; CDR3 DNA: TGTGCCAGCAGCCCATCGGACAGGAACTATGGCTACACCTTC
V gene: TRBV2; D gene: NA; clone size: many; J gene: TRBJ2-2; CDR3 protein: CASSRDSTGELFF; CDR3 DNA: TGTGCCAGCAGTCGGGACTCCACCGGGGAGCTGTTTTTT
V gene: TRBV11-2; D gene: NA; clone size: few; J gene: TRBJ1-1; CDR3 protein: CASARGGFYGTDTEAFF; CDR3 DNA: TGTGCCAGCGCCCGAGGAGGGTTTTATGGTACGGACACTGAAGCTTTCTTT